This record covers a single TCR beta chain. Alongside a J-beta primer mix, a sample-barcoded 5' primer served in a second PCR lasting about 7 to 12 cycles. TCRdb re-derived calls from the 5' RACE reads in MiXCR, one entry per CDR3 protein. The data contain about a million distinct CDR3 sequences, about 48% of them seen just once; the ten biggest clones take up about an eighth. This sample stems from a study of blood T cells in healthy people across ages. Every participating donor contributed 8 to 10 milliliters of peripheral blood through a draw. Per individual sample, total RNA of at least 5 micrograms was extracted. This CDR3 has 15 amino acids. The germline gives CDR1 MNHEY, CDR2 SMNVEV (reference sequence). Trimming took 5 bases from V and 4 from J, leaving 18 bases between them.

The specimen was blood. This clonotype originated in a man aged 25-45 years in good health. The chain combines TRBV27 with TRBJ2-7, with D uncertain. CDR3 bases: TGTGCCAGCAGTACTGGGGAAATCGGTGTTTACGAGCAGTACTTC. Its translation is CASSTGEIGVYEQYF.